Below, 32 T cell receptor beta chains from the same sample are listed, as sequenced in a study of control samples from healthy donors and cancer patients. Sequencing used immunoSEQ multiplex PCR; TCRdb keeps in-frame clones, though not all of them. The repertoire holds roughly 120,000 clones, 80% to 90% seen once, with 1.1% in the top ten. Sequencing was carried out using PBMCs. These receptors were obtained from a woman aged 45-60 years with colorectal cancer.

The chain carries TRBV6-5 and TRBJ1-2; D ambiguous. This CDR3 contains 14 residues. Germline V lookup: CDR1 MNHEY, CDR2 SVGAGI. The V end lost 0 bases, the J end lost 4 bases, and 9 bases lay between the germline ends. CDR3 DNA: TGTGCCAGCAGTTACTCGGCGCCTGGCTATGGCTACACCTTC. Encoded protein: CASSYSAPGYGYTF.

The V call is TRBV5-5, the J call TRBJ1-2; no clear D gene. Trimming cost V 4 bases and J 4 bases, with 14 bases left between them. This CDR3 is 14 amino acids long. In germline, CDR1 is SGHKS, CDR2 YYEKEE (reference sequence). The CDR3 here is CASSPEIGFYGYTF. The DNA of the CDR3 is TGTGCCAGCAGCCCGGAAATAGGGTTCTATGGCTACACCTTC.

The V and J genes are TRBV11-2 and TRBJ1-1; D is unclear. V lost 3 bases, J lost 4 bases, and 6 bases lay in between. The CDR3 consists of 12 residues. Germline lookup yields CDR1 SGHAT and CDR2 FQNNGV. CDR3 DNA: TGTGCCAGCAGCTTCGAGGGCACTGAAGCTTTCTTT. It specifies CASSFEGTEAFF.

The V and J genes are TRBV27 and TRBJ2-1; a possible D gene is TRBD1 (6 bases). Germline CDR1 is MNHEY and CDR2 is SMNVEV (reference sequence). V was clipped by 7 bases and J by 5 bases, with 15 bases between them. This CDR3 has 14 amino acids. The CDR3 region has the DNA TGTGCCAGCACAAACAGGGCAACGGACAATGAGCAGTTCTTC. Translated: CASTNRATDNEQFF.

The chain uses TRBV6-2 or TRBV6-3 and TRBJ2-4, with 7 positions matching TRBD1. Germline V gene lookup returns CDR1 MNHEY and CDR2 SVGEGT. V was pared by 3 bases and J by 3 bases, with 8 bases of the junction left unmatched. CDR3 size: 16 residues. The CDR3 nucleotides are TGTGCCAGCAGTTATAACAGGGGATTCGGCAAAAACATTCAGTACTTC. Protein product: CASSYNRGFGKNIQYF.

The chain links TRBV29-1 to TRBJ1-1, with D perhaps matching TRBD1 (5 bases). The CDR3 is 13 amino acids. Germline V gives CDR1 SQVTM, CDR2 ANQGSEA. Trimming removed 1 base at V and 4 bases at J, with 10 bases between. Here the CDR3 DNA reads TGCAGCGTTGAAGGCCAGGGTAGCACTGAAGCTTTCTTT. Encoded protein: CSVEGQGSTEAFF.

The rearrangement links TRBV29-1 to TRBJ1-2; TRBD1 matches at 11 bases. Unmatched junction bases numbered 5, after V lost 0 bases and J lost 8 bases. The CDR3 spans 14 residues. The germline CDR1 and CDR2 sequences are SQVTM and ANQGSEA. The DNA of the CDR3 is TGCAGCGTTGAAGAAGGCTGGACAGGGGGCGGCTACACCTTC. It encodes CSVEEGWTGGGYTF.

Written as DNA, the CDR3 is TGTGCCAGCAGTGGAAACAGACAGGTGGATAATTCACCCCTCCACTTT. Translated: CASSGNRQVDNSPLHF. V and J are TRBV25-1 and TRBJ1-6; a possible D gene is TRBD1 (6 bases). The ends were cut back, 4 bases at V and 5 bases at J, with 15 bases in the middle. CDR1 is MGHDK and CDR2 is SYGVNS in the germline V gene. The CDR3 is 16 residues long.

The chain is built from TRBV11-2 and TRBJ2-2, with a weak D call TRBD1 (6 bases). This CDR3 has 15 residues. Germline lookup yields CDR1 SGHAT and CDR2 FQNNGV. Deletions cut 5 bases from V and 4 bases from J, with 14 bases between. The CDR3 bases are TGTGCCAGCAGCCAAATGGGGACAACCACCGGGGAGCTGTTTTTT. This translates into CASSQMGTTTGELFF.

CDR3 in DNA: TGCAGCGTTGACTGGACAGGGGAAGAGACCCAGTACTTC. This translates into CSVDWTGEETQYF. This sequence joins TRBV29-1 and TRBJ2-5; 9 bases align to TRBD1. Losses at the gene ends were 3 bases for V and 3 bases for J; bases not matched to a gene: 2. CDR3 length equals 13 residues. From germline, CDR1 is SQVTM and CDR2 ANQGSEA.

This chain connects TRBV19 to TRBJ1-5, with D uncertain. The CDR3 loop spans 13 amino acids. Germline CDR1 LNHDA, CDR2 SQIVND (reference sequence). Trimming pared 6 bases from V and 3 bases from J, leaving 9 bases between. This CDR3 is CASSYNHNQPQHF. The CDR3 DNA reads TGTGCCAGTAGCTACAACCACAATCAGCCCCAGCATTTT.

The chain uses TRBV5-1 and TRBJ2-1; 9 bases map to TRBD1. CDR1 is SGHRS and CDR2 is YFSETQ in the germline V gene. The CDR3 has 14 residues. Trimming removed 2 bases from V and 6 bases from J; junction bases left unmatched: 3. The chain's CDR3 is CASSLQTGGNEQFF. Written as DNA, the CDR3 is TGCGCCAGCAGCTTACAGACAGGGGGCAATGAGCAGTTCTTC.

This rearrangement joins TRBV5-1 to TRBJ1-2; D is perhaps TRBD1 (6 bases). Germline CDR1 and CDR2: SGHRS and YFSETQ. The V end lost 4 bases, the J end lost 4 bases, and 14 bases lay between the germline ends. CDR3 size: 14 residues. CDR3 sequence (DNA): TGCGCCAGCAGCCAGGCAGGGGTCAGCTATGGCTACACCTTC. It translates to CASSQAGVSYGYTF.

V usage is TRBV19 and J usage is TRBJ1-3; D may be TRBD1 (6 bases). Germline V gene lookup returns CDR1 LNHDA and CDR2 SQIVND (reference sequence). The CDR3 has 16 residues. V lost 4 bases and J 0 bases, leaving 13 bases between the germline ends. The chain's CDR3 is CASSRGATSSGNTIYF. DNA for the CDR3: TGTGCCAGTAGTAGGGGGGCCACGAGCTCTGGAAACACCATATATTTT.

The rearrangement uses TRBV5-6 and TRBJ2-6, with unresolved D. The CDR3 loop spans 16 amino acids. V was pared by 1 base and J by 0 bases, with 8 bases between. CDR1 is SGHDT, CDR2 YYEEEE, per germline. The CDR3 DNA reads as TGTGCCAGCAGCTTGTATCAGGACTCTGGGGCCAACGTCCTGACTTTC. This translates into CASSLYQDSGANVLTF.

This sequence joins TRBV7-2 and TRBJ2-3; D is undetermined. Germline CDR1 reads SGHTA; CDR2 reads FQGNSA. V lost 5 bases and J lost 0, with 9 bases in between. CDR3 length equals 14 residues. CDR3 nucleotides: TGTGCCAGCAGCCAAACAATAAGCACAGATACGCAGTATTTT. Amino acid sequence: CASSQTISTDTQYF.

The V gene is TRBV9, the J gene TRBJ2-1; D may match TRBD1 or TRBD2 (5 bases each). Germline lookup yields CDR1 SGDLS and CDR2 YYNGEE. V was trimmed by 3 bases and J by 8 bases, leaving 18 bases between them. CDR3 length equals 15 residues. The CDR3 DNA sequence: TGTGCCAGCAGCGAGAAGTGGGGGTTTCAGGATGAGCAGTTCTTC. It specifies CASSEKWGFQDEQFF.

This clone is a singleton in its sample. V usage is TRBV6-5 and J usage is TRBJ1-1; the D gene is possibly TRBD1 (6 bases). CDR3 length: 15 amino acids. CDR1 MNHEY and CDR2 SVGAGI come from the germline V gene. Trimming removed 0 bases from V and 4 bases from J, with 12 bases in between. CDR3 region: CASSYSTRGFTEAFF. Here the CDR3 DNA reads TGTGCCAGCAGTTACTCAACCAGGGGATTCACTGAAGCTTTCTTT.

This clone was counted a single time. The V call is TRBV6-1, the J call TRBJ2-3; TRBD1 matches 8 bases. The CDR3 totals 17 residues. Looked up from germline, CDR1 is MNHNS and CDR2 is SASEGT. V lost 1 base to trimming and J lost 5 bases; unmatched junction nucleotides: 11. CDR3: CASSEEEGQGFVDTQYF. The CDR3 nucleotides read TGTGCCAGCAGTGAAGAGGAAGGACAGGGATTTGTAGATACGCAGTATTTT.

As regards this clone: Compared with germline, one end of the junction differs, possibly owing to a read error. This chain connects TRBV3-1 (or the pseudogene TRBV3-2) to TRBJ1-1; 12 bases map to TRBD1. The CDR3 is 14 amino acids. The germline V gene has CDR1 LGHDT and CDR2 YNNKEL (reference sequence). The CDR3 DNA reads TGTGCCAGCAGCCAGGCCGGGACAGGGGGCTTCACGGGATTT. It codes for CASSQAGTGGFTGF.

This clone was seen only once. The rearrangement joins TRBV13 to TRBJ2-4; TRBD1 aligns across 9 bases. The junction had 2 bases not matched to a gene; V was cut back by 5 bases and J by 6 bases. The CDR3 length is 13 residues. Looked up from germline, CDR1 is PRHDT and CDR2 is FYEKMQ (reference sequence). CDR3 bases: TGTGCCAGCAGCCCGGGACAGGGAAACATTCAGTACTTC. It translates to CASSPGQGNIQYF.

This chain connects TRBV30 to TRBJ2-7, with D unresolved. Germline CDR1 is GTSNPN and CDR2 is SVGIG (reference sequence). This CDR3 is built from 12 residues. V shed 0 bases and J shed 4 bases, with 7 bases lying between them. DNA for the CDR3: TGTGCCTGGAGTGTTCACGGATACGAGCAGTACTTC. Its protein is CAWSVHGYEQYF.

The table lists this clone with a count of one. The J gene is TRBJ2-2, the V gene TRBV3-1 (or the pseudogene TRBV3-2); a weak D match, TRBD1 (7 bases). CDR3 length: 15 amino acids. The V gene lost 4 bases and the J gene lost 5 bases, with 14 bases spanning the gap. CDR1 LGHDT and CDR2 YNNKEL come from the germline V gene (reference sequence). In DNA form, the CDR3 reads TGTGCCAGCAGCCCCTGGACAGGAGGGACCGGGGAGCTGTTTTTT. Translating it yields CASSPWTGGTGELFF.

J is TRBJ2-7 and V is TRBV9; 8 bases map to TRBD2. The J segment lost 5 bases and the V segment lost 0 bases, leaving 4 bases of the junction unmatched. CDR1 SGDLS and CDR2 YYNGEE come from the germline V gene. The CDR3 sequence is 14 residues long. In DNA, the CDR3 is TGTGCCAGCAGCGTAGCGGGGGGGAGGGACGAGCAGTACTTC. Its protein product is CASSVAGGRDEQYF.

This clone showed up just a few times. The CDR3 nucleotides read TGTGCCAGTAGTATCGAGCCGGGGCGCAGGGGGCTTCTCGGGCCCCAGCATTTT. As protein: CASSIEPGRRGLLGPQHF. The rearrangement links TRBV19 to TRBJ1-5; 8 bases are a match to TRBD1. Germline CDR1 is LNHDA and CDR2 is SQIVND (reference sequence). The CDR3 consists of 18 residues. V gave up 3 bases and J gave up 9 bases; unmatched junction bases: 19.

This sequence joins TRBV28 and TRBJ1-1; D call uncertain. The germline V and J ends were trimmed by 3 bases and 4 bases, with 6 bases remaining between them. This CDR3 is built from 12 residues. Germline lookup yields CDR1 MDHEN and CDR2 SYDVKM. Here the CDR3 DNA reads TGTGCCAGCAGTTTTTCAAGCACTGAAGCTTTCTTT. Amino acid sequence: CASSFSSTEAFF.

The chain carries TRBV18 and TRBJ1-2; D is possibly TRBD1 (5 bases). The germline CDR1 and CDR2 sequences are KGHSH and LQKENI. V lost 4 bases, J lost 1 base, and 16 bases lay in between. The CDR3 consists of 16 residues. Here the CDR3 DNA reads TGTGCCAGCTCACGGGTCCCCGGGGGTATTAACTATGGCTACACCTTC. Residues: CASSRVPGGINYGYTF.

The chain links TRBV18 to TRBJ1-2; weak D call: TRBD1 (6 bases). V was clipped by 8 bases and J by 3 bases, with 19 bases between them. The CDR3 sequence is 15 residues long. CDR1 KGHSH and CDR2 LQKENI come from the germline V gene. The CDR3: CASSPSLRTDYGYTF. The DNA for the CDR3 is TGTGCCAGCAGCCCTAGTCTCAGGACAGACTATGGCTACACCTTC.

This clone showed up just once. This sequence joins TRBV19 and TRBJ1-4; D call uncertain. The CDR3 has 15 amino acids. In germline, CDR1 is LNHDA, CDR2 SQIVND (reference sequence). The V and J ends lost 5 bases and 8 bases respectively, with 18 bases between them. This CDR3 reads CASSLFVGVGEKLFF. In DNA form, the CDR3 reads TGTGCCAGTAGTCTGTTTGTCGGAGTCGGGGAAAAACTGTTTTTT.

This clone has just one count. The rearrangement joins TRBV5-1 to TRBJ1-4, with TRBD1 identical over 9 bases. The CDR3 has 17 residues. The germline V gene encodes CDR1 SGHRS and CDR2 YFSETQ. With 4 bases clipped from V and 8 bases from J, the junction kept 15 bases outside the gene matches. CDR3 sequence: CASSPAKRTGEGEKLFF. CDR3 DNA sequence: TGCGCCAGCAGCCCCGCTAAAAGGACAGGGGAAGGCGAAAAACTGTTTTTT.

In this sample, this clone turned up a few times. The rearrangement joins TRBV30 to TRBJ1-1; D unresolved. CDR3 length: 15 residues. Trimming stripped 0 bases from V and 4 bases from J, with 15 bases between. CDR1 and CDR2 from the germline V gene are GTSNPN and SVGIG (reference sequence). CDR3 DNA: TGTGCCTGGAGTGTTGACGTGGGTGCGGGCACTGAAGCTTTCTTT. Translating it yields CAWSVDVGAGTEAFF. The full variable domain, its missing parts supplied by reference TRBV30 and TRBJ1-1, is SQTIHQWPATLVQPVGSPLSLECTVEGTSNPNLYWYRQAAGRGLQLLFYSVGIGQISSEVPQNLSASRPQDRQFILSSKKLLLSDSGFYLCAWSVDVGAGTEAFFGQGTRLTVV.

J is TRBJ1-4 and V is TRBV5-1; 8 nucleotides match TRBD1. Germline-derived CDR1 and CDR2 are SGHRS and YFSETQ. With V trimmed by 2 bases and J by 6 bases, 18 bases remained unmatched. CDR3 size: 19 residues. In DNA form, the CDR3 reads TGCGCCAGCAGCTTTTTGACCATTGGGGCAGGGGGCGGGGATGAAAAACTGTTTTTT. Its protein is CASSFLTIGAGGGDEKLFF.